The rows below give T cell receptor beta chains drawn from one sample of a study of shared clonotypes between healthy human individuals. This table comes from immunoSEQ multiplex PCR, and its TCRdb copy is limited to in-frame clones, with some not included. The table shows 450,000 to 700,000 clones, with around 95% occurring only once. The specimen sequenced was naive CD8+ T cells sorted from blood. The receptor source for this set is a woman aged 25 to 45 in good health. CDR3s include the opening cysteine and the closing phenylalanine or tryptophan. A D gene is named only where the DNA matches it firmly. Not all rows give a size; the values are once, few, many and, for expanded clones, a class.

TRBJ2-5,TRBV7-9,once,NA,TGTGCCAGCAGCTCGACAAGAGAGACCCAGTACTTC,CASSSTRETQYF
TRBJ2-7,TRBV7-6,NA,NA,TGTGCCAGCAGCGCCGCGTCGGGGGGAGGGGGCTACGAGCAGTACTTC,CASSAASGGGGYEQYF
TRBJ1-6,TRBV19,NA,NA,TGTGCCAGCCGGCAGGGTGACTATAATTCACCCCTCCACTTT,CASRQGDYNSPLHF
TRBJ2-7,TRBV19,NA,NA,TGTGCCAGTAGTATAGCAGGGGAAGCCTACGAGCAGTACTTC,CASSIAGEAYEQYF
TRBJ1-4,TRBV28,NA,NA,TGTGCCAGCAGTTTGGATGGGGCGGCTAATGAAAAACTGTTTTTT,CASSLDGAANEKLFF
TRBJ1-5,TRBV28,NA,NA,TGTGCCAGCAGTGATTTTCGGGAAATCAATCAGCCCCAGCATTTT,CASSDFREINQPQHF
TRBJ2-3,TRBV28,NA,TRBD2,TGTGCCAGCAGTTTGTCTAGCGGGAGGAATGCAGATACGCAGTATTTT,CASSLSSGRNADTQYF
TRBJ2-1,TRBV28,NA,NA,TGTGCCAGCAGTTTATTGGTCCCCGGCAGCTCCTACAATGAGCAGTTCTTC,CASSLLVPGSSYNEQFF
TRBJ2-7,TRBV19,NA,TRBD1,TGTGCCAGTAGTATCATGGGACAGGGTTCCTACGAGCAGTACTTC,CASSIMGQGSYEQYF
TRBJ2-7,TRBV28,NA,TRBD1,TGTGCCAGCAGTGGAACCGGGACAGGGGTAACAATTATCTCCTACGAGCAGTACTTC,CASSGTGTGVTIISYEQYF